Listed below are T cell receptor beta chains from one sample, sequenced in a study of T cell repertoires in cytomegalovirus infection. Their antigen targets remain unknown. TCRdb fed the reads into MiXCR, producing one record per CDR3 protein. The sample shows about 130,000 distinct CDR3 sequences, roughly 25% of them seen only once. The sequenced sample was PBMCs, sequenced either directly or after in vitro stimulation (not recorded which). All receptors come from a human donor in good health (CMV status not recorded). Some clones in this sample may be carry-over from other donors' samples. The CDR3 runs from the conserved cysteine through the conserved F or W. A D gene is named only where the DNA matches it firmly. Size is stated for part of the rows, as once, few or many counts, or as a class when the clone is expanded.

abundance	d_gene	len	j_gene	v_gene	CDR3aa	CDR3nt
many	NA	15	TRBJ2-7	TRBV11-2	CASSHPLSGSYEQYF	TGTGCCAGCAGCCACCCCTTGAGCGGATCCTACGAGCAGTACTTC
NA	TRBD1	17	TRBJ2-7	TRBV28	CASSLRPGQGANYEQYF	TGTGCCAGCAGCCTACGCCCCGGACAGGGGGCCAACTACGAGCAGTACTTC
many	NA	13	TRBJ2-2	TRBV7-2	CASSRDSTGELFF	TGTGCCAGCAGCCGGGACTCCACCGGGGAGCTGTTTTTT
many	NA	13	TRBJ1-2	TRBV2	CASSPEVNYGYTF	TGTGCCAGCAGCCCTGAAGTGAACTATGGCTACACCTTC
few	NA	13	TRBJ1-2	TRBV6-6	CASSYGSGAGYTF	TGTGCCAGCAGTTACGGATCGGGGGCCGGCTACACCTTC
NA	NA	14	TRBJ2-5	TRBV27	CASSLTQGLETQYF	TGTGCCAGCAGTTTAACCCAGGGGCTCGAGACCCAGTACTTC
NA	NA	17	TRBJ2-3	TRBV6-5	CASSRIRALGSPDTQYF	TGTGCCAGCAGTCGAATACGGGCCCTCGGCAGTCCAGATACGCAGTATTTT
many	NA	18	TRBJ1-2	TRBV7-2	CASSLAIGGAPSSGGYTF	TGTGCCAGCAGCTTAGCGATAGGGGGGGCCCCCTCCTCGGGAGGCTACACCTTC
NA	NA	13	TRBJ2-1	TRBV20-1	CSAIGLGRNEQFF	TGCAGTGCCATCGGACTGGGGAGGAATGAGCAGTTCTTC
NA	NA	14	TRBJ2-3	TRBV6-2/TRBV6-3	CASSYRGTVDTQYF	TGTGCCAGCAGTTACAGAGGGACTGTAGATACGCAGTATTTT
many	TRBD1	13	TRBJ2-7	TRBV28	CASTRGQNYEQYF	TGTGCCAGCACCAGGGGGCAGAACTACGAGCAGTACTTC
few	NA	16	TRBJ2-3	TRBV28	CASSFLAAGGTDTQYF	TGTGCCAGCAGTTTTCTTGCGGCAGGGGGCACAGATACGCAGTATTTT
NA	NA	16	TRBJ2-7	TRBV6-2/TRBV6-3	CASSYSLLADLYEQYF	TGTGCCAGCAGTTACTCGTTACTAGCAGATCTTTACGAGCAGTACTTC
NA	TRBD1	12	TRBJ1-2	TRBV28	CASTGTGIGYTF	TGTGCCAGCACCGGGACAGGGATCGGCTACACCTTC
few	TRBD1	12	TRBJ1-2	TRBV5-5	CASSLPTGAHTF	TGTGCCAGCAGCTTGCCAACAGGGGCCCACACCTTC
many	NA	15	TRBJ2-7	TRBV7-2	CASSGYSTNSYEQYF	TGTGCCAGCAGCGGTTACTCTACGAACTCCTACGAGCAGTACTTC
NA	NA	15	TRBJ2-5	TRBV18	CASSPDGGIQETQYF	TGTGCCAGCTCACCAGATGGCGGGATTCAAGAGACCCAGTACTTC
NA	NA	13	TRBJ1-1	TRBV6-5	CASSYLWDTEAFF	TGTGCCAGCAGTTACCTATGGGACACTGAAGCTTTCTTT
NA	NA	13	TRBJ2-7	TRBV11-1	CASSFDSYYEQYF	TGTGCCAGCAGCTTCGACAGCTACTACGAGCAGTACTTC
NA	NA	15	TRBJ2-7	TRBV15	CATSRDRGSVGEQYF	TGTGCCACCAGCAGAGATAGGGGTAGCGTAGGCGAGCAGTACTTC
many	NA	16	TRBJ2-5	TRBV6-5	CASSYSSGTPDGTQYF	TGTGCCAGCAGTTACTCCTCCGGGACTCCAGATGGGACCCAGTACTTC
few	TRBD2	19	TRBJ2-1	TRBV6-5	CASSYTSGLAGAEVFEQFF	TGTGCCAGCAGTTACACATCCGGACTAGCGGGAGCGGAGGTCTTTGAACAGTTCTTC
NA	NA	14	TRBJ2-1	TRBV12-3/TRBV12-4	CASSREGQWNEQFF	TGTGCCAGCAGTCGTGAGGGCCAGTGGAATGAGCAGTTCTTC
NA	TRBD2	17	TRBJ2-1	TRBV9	CASSDDSGTPSGGEQFF	TGTGCCAGCAGCGATGACTCCGGGACCCCCAGCGGGGGTGAGCAGTTCTTC
few	TRBD2	16	TRBJ2-5	TRBV28	CASRQTSGRAFETQYF	TGTGCCAGCAGACAAACTAGCGGGAGGGCCTTTGAGACCCAGTACTTC
few	TRBD1	16	TRBJ1-6	TRBV7-2	CASSSQPGTADSPLHF	TGTGCCAGCAGCTCTCAACCTGGGACAGCAGATTCACCCCTCCACTTT
NA	TRBD2	18	TRBJ2-5	TRBV7-2	CASSLGWTSGRARETQYF	TGTGCCAGCAGCTTAGGATGGACTAGCGGGAGGGCGCGGGAGACCCAGTACTTC
few	NA	16	TRBJ2-6	TRBV19	CASSIVGYSGANVLTF	TGTGCCAGTAGTATAGTAGGGTACTCCGGGGCCAACGTCCTGACTTTC
many	NA	16	TRBJ2-2	TRBV7-3	CASSLTGTRDAGELFF	TGTGCCAGCAGCCTCACCGGTACTAGAGACGCGGGTGAGCTGTTTTTT
few	TRBD2	15	TRBJ2-3	TRBV7-9	CASSPGGFYTDTQYF	TGTGCCAGCAGCCCGGGGGGATTTTACACAGATACGCAGTATTTT
few	TRBD2	15	TRBJ2-7	TRBV7-3	CASSLFGGGPYEQYF	TGTGCCAGCAGCTTATTTGGCGGGGGACCCTACGAGCAGTACTTC
NA	NA	13	TRBJ1-4	TRBV7-8	CASTIPGNEKLFF	TGTGCCAGCACCATCCCGGGTAATGAAAAACTGTTTTTT
NA	NA	13	TRBJ1-1	TRBV24-1	CATCNRMNTEAFF	TGTGCCACCTGCAATCGGATGAACACTGAAGCTTTCTTT
NA	TRBD1	15	TRBJ2-2	TRBV27	CASSQQGAATGELFF	TGTGCCAGCAGTCAGCAGGGGGCGGCCACCGGGGAGCTGTTTTTT
NA	NA	14	TRBJ1-3	TRBV7-2	CASSPGSSGNTIYF	TGTGCCAGCAGCCCGGGGAGCTCTGGAAACACCATATATTTT
many	NA	12	TRBJ2-1	TRBV7-8	CASSLSRNEQFF	TGTGCCAGCAGCTTATCCCGCAATGAGCAGTTCTTC
NA	NA	11	TRBJ2-1	TRBV29-1	CSVVRDNEQFF	TGCAGCGTTGTTCGGGACAATGAGCAGTTCTTC
few	NA	13	TRBJ2-5	TRBV7-2	CASSSGRQETQYF	TGTGCCAGCAGCTCAGGCCGACAAGAGACCCAGTACTTC
few	NA	14	TRBJ2-5	TRBV25-1	CASSEGGAGETQYF	TGTGCCAGCAGTGAGGGCGGGGCGGGGGAGACCCAGTACTTC
many	TRBD2	15	TRBJ2-1	TRBV12-3/TRBV12-4	CASTTPGTSSNEQFF	TGTGCCAGCACAACACCCGGGACTAGCTCCAATGAGCAGTTCTTC
NA	NA	15	TRBJ2-2	TRBV7-2	CASSFDTLLTGELFF	TGTGCCAGCAGCTTCGATACATTGTTGACCGGGGAGCTGTTTTTT
many	NA	14	TRBJ2-5	TRBV7-6	CASRLQGFGETQYF	TGTGCCAGCAGGTTACAGGGTTTCGGGGAGACCCAGTACTTC
NA	NA	15	TRBJ1-1	TRBV5-5	CASSLGHVMNTEAFF	TGTGCCAGCAGCTTGGGGCATGTTATGAACACTGAAGCTTTCTTT
few	NA	16	TRBJ2-1	TRBV4-3	CASSQDTGEIYNEQFF	TGCGCCAGCAGCCAAGATACCGGGGAGATATACAATGAGCAGTTCTTC
NA	NA	14	TRBJ2-3	TRBV10-3	CAISGLLGTDTQYF	TGTGCCATCAGTGGCCTACTGGGCACAGATACGCAGTATTTT
NA	NA	16	TRBJ1-1	TRBV19	CASTALIRGPNTEAFF	TGTGCCAGTACAGCACTAATCCGGGGCCCTAACACTGAAGCTTTCTTT
NA	NA	13	TRBJ2-5	TRBV15	CATSRQGFETQYF	TGTGCCACCAGCAGGCAGGGATTCGAGACCCAGTACTTC
NA	NA	14	TRBJ2-3	TRBV6-1	CASSLLSDADTQYF	TGTGCCAGCAGTCTATTATCGGACGCAGATACGCAGTATTTT
many	TRBD1	17	TRBJ1-1	TRBV7-2	CASSKTTGVGLGTEAFF	TGTGCCAGCAGCAAAACCACAGGGGTCGGGCTGGGCACTGAAGCTTTCTTT
NA	TRBD1	15	TRBJ2-5	TRBV12-3/TRBV12-4	CASRTNRGQQETQYF	TGTGCCAGCAGAACGAACAGGGGTCAGCAAGAGACCCAGTACTTC